The 13 T cell receptor beta chains below come from one sample, sequenced in a study of lymphopenia after photon versus proton radiotherapy. Clones were read by immunoSEQ multiplex PCR, and TCRdb kept only the in-frame ones, dropping some. Of tens of thousands of clones in the sample, over 75% are singletons; the top ten hold over 20%. Specimen: peripheral blood, collected from a patient treated with proton-based radiotherapy. Receptor source: a woman in her sixties or seventies with pancreatic cancer.

V usage is TRBV7-5 and J usage is TRBJ2-1; the D segment call TRBD2 is taken from the table without a DNA check. TRBV7-5 is a known pseudogene. CDR3 size: 11 residues. CDR3 amino acids: CASRLGVEQFF. The CDR3 nucleotides read TGTGCCAGCAGACTAGGGGTGGAGCAGTTCTTC.

The gene calls are TRBV28 and TRBJ1-5; no definite D call. Trimming took 6 bases from V and 4 from J, leaving 16 bases between them. The CDR3 totals 15 residues. Germline V gene lookup returns CDR1 MDHEN and CDR2 SYDVKM. CDR3 in DNA: TGTGCCAGCAGGACCAGGCGTCCATCGAATCAGCCCCAGCATTTT. Translated: CASRTRRPSNQPQHF. Full variable domain (outside the CDR3, taken from reference TRBV28 and TRBJ1-5): DVKVTQSSRYLVKRTGEKVFLECVQDMDHENMFWYRQDPGLGLRLIYFSYDVKMKEKGDIPEGYSVSREKKERFSLILESASTNQTSMYLCASRTRRPSNQPQHFGDGTRLSIL.

V usage is TRBV15 and J usage is TRBJ1-5, with TRBD1 matching over 10 bases. The CDR3 runs to 16 residues. Trimming took 5 bases from V and 4 from J; bases not matched to a gene: 8. Germline values: CDR1 LNHNV, CDR2 YYDKDF (reference sequence). DNA for the CDR3: TGTGCCACCAGCCGTAAGGGACAGGGGACAAATCAGCCCCAGCATTTT. Its protein product is CATSRKGQGTNQPQHF.

This chain connects TRBV7-9 to TRBJ2-3; a weak D match, TRBD1 (6 bases). This CDR3 is built from 14 residues. The germline gives CDR1 SEHNR, CDR2 FQNEAQ (reference sequence). Trimming pared 1 base from V and 4 bases from J, leaving 9 bases between. This CDR3 reads CASSLGRGSDTQYF. The CDR3 bases are TGTGCCAGCAGCTTAGGCAGGGGTTCAGATACGCAGTATTTT.

This chain links TRBV5-1 with TRBJ2-7, with D perhaps being TRBD1 or TRBD2 (5 bases each). This CDR3 region has 15 residues. The V and J ends lost 4 bases and 3 bases respectively, with 17 bases between them. Germline loops: CDR1 SGHRS, CDR2 YFSETQ. The CDR3 nucleotides read TGCGCCAGCAGCCGGGGCGGCAGTCCTAACTACGAGCAGTACTTC. Protein: CASSRGGSPNYEQYF.

The chain joins TRBV5-1 to TRBJ2-7; no firm D call. This CDR3 is built from 14 residues. V was pared by 0 bases and J by 0 bases, with 7 bases between. Germline V gene lookup returns CDR1 SGHRS and CDR2 YFSETQ. As DNA, the CDR3 is TGCGCCAGCAGCTTGGTCGTGAACTCCTACGAGCAGTACTTC. Its protein is CASSLVVNSYEQYF.

The chain links TRBV6-5 to TRBJ1-2; D ambiguous. The CDR3 is 12 residues long. Germline CDR1 reads MNHEY; CDR2 reads SVGAGI. The V end was cut by 7 bases, the J end by 8 bases, with 14 bases between. CDR3 in DNA: TGTGCCAGCACCCAACCTAATAGGGGCTACACCTTC. Translating it yields CASTQPNRGYTF.

V usage is TRBV7-8 and J usage is TRBJ2-7; D is undetermined. Trimming cost V 0 bases and J 0 bases, with 15 bases left between them. The CDR3 runs 17 residues. Germline-derived CDR1 and CDR2 are SGHVS and FQNEAQ. The CDR3 reads CASSLAAITGSSYEQYF. In nucleotides, the CDR3 is TGTGCCAGCAGCTTAGCCGCTATCACCGGGTCCTCCTACGAGCAGTACTTC.

The J gene is TRBJ2-7, the V gene TRBV29-1, with no clear D. From germline, CDR1 is SQVTM and CDR2 ANQGSEA. CDR3 length equals 13 residues. Trimming took off 0 bases at V and 1 base at J, with 7 bases between the two ends. CDR3 amino acids: CSVEDRHSYEQYF. DNA of the CDR3: TGCAGCGTTGAAGATCGGCATTCCTACGAGCAGTACTTC.

The chain couples TRBV12-5 to TRBJ2-7; D may match TRBD1 or TRBD2 (5 bases each). Per germline, CDR1 LGHNT and CDR2 FRNRAP. The V end lost 7 bases, the J end lost 2 bases, and 15 bases lay between the germline ends. This CDR3 region has 14 residues. The CDR3 spells CASAPWGPPYEQYF. DNA of the CDR3: TGTGCTAGTGCACCTTGGGGACCGCCCTACGAGCAGTACTTC.

Points on this clone: An end of the junction differs from the germline gene, which may be a read error. This chain connects TRBV5-6 to TRBJ2-7, with 11 nucleotides matching TRBD2. Germline-derived CDR1 and CDR2 are SGHDT and YYEEEE. CDR3 length: 15 residues. The CDR3 sequence is CASSLPLGVAGGPSF. The CDR3 DNA follows: TGTGCCAGCAGCTTGCCTTTGGGGGTAGCGGGAGGGCCATCTTTC.

This sequence joins TRBV7-3 and TRBJ2-1; maybe TRBD2 (6 bases). CDR3 size: 17 residues. V was pared by 2 bases and J by 6 bases, with 20 bases between. Germline-derived CDR1 and CDR2 are SGHTA and FQGTGA. CDR3 DNA sequence: TGTGCCAGCAGCTTAGAAGGTAGGACTACCCAGGCCAATGAGCAGTTCTTC. Translating gives CASSLEGRTTQANEQFF.

This rearrangement joins TRBV11-3 to TRBJ2-2; D possibly corresponds to TRBD2 (6 bases). This CDR3 is 16 amino acids long. Per the germline V gene, CDR1 is SGHNT and CDR2 is YENEEA. V gave up 6 bases and J gave up 0 bases, with 14 bases separating them. CDR3 nucleotides: TGTGCCAGCAGGAAGGCCGGCGGGGCGAACACCGGGGAGCTGTTTTTT. This encodes CASRKAGGANTGELFF.